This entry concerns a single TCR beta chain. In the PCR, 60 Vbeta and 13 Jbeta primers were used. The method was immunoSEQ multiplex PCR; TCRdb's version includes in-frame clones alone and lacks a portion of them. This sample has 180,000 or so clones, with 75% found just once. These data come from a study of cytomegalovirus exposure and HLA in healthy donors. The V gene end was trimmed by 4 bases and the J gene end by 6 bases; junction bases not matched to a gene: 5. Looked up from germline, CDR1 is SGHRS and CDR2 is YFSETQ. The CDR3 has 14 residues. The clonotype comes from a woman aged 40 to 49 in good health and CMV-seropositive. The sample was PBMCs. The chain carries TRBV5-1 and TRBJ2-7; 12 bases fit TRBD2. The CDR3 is CASSTTSGRLEQYF. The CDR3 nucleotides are TGCGCCAGCAGCACCACTAGCGGGAGGCTCGAGCAGTACTTC.